These T cell receptor beta chains were read from a single sample in a study of Ad26.COV2.S vaccination and SARS-CoV-2 variants. TCRdb's copy holds only in-frame clones and misses some; the assay was immunoSEQ multiplex PCR. The table records roughly 410,000 clones, around four fifths of them present only once. The sample was peripheral blood, taken in a trial of Ad26.COV2.S vaccine versus placebo. Source of these receptors: a person between 18 and 65 years old who received the Ad26.COV2.S COVID-19 vaccine or a placebo. Each CDR3 is given with its conserved first and last residue. The D gene is left open where the match is weak. The listing skips clone size in some rows; elsewhere it reads once, few, many or a size class.

clone size | J gene | CDR3 length | D gene | V gene | CDR3 protein | CDR3 DNA
- | TRBJ1-6 | 15 | TRBD1 | TRBV7-2 | CASSLEGARNSPLHF | TGTGCCAGCAGCTTAGAGGGGGCACGGAATTCACCCCTCCACTTT
- | TRBJ1-2 | 14 | - | TRBV5-3 | CARSFRQVNYGYTF | TGTGCCAGAAGCTTTAGACAGGTTAACTATGGCTACACCTTC
- | TRBJ2-7 | 15 | TRBD2 | TRBV6-5 | CASSSRLAGGHEQYF | TGTGCCAGCAGTTCCCGACTAGCGGGGGGGCACGAGCAGTACTTC
- | TRBJ2-5 | 13 | - | TRBV7-2 | CASSPAFDETQYF | TGTGCCAGCAGCCCCGCCTTCGATGAGACCCAGTACTTC
- | TRBJ2-3 | 15 | - | TRBV3-1/TRBV3-2 | CASSPGVARTDTQYF | TGTGCCAGCAGCCCCGGGGTAGCTCGCACAGATACGCAGTATTTT
- | TRBJ1-3 | 15 | - | TRBV7-9 | CASSLVRGQGNTIYF | TGTGCCAGCAGCTTGGTCCGGGGGCAGGGAAACACCATATATTTT
- | TRBJ2-1 | 15 | - | TRBV10-3 | CAISDSSWELDEQFF | TGTGCCATCAGTGACAGTTCGTGGGAGCTCGATGAGCAGTTCTTC
- | TRBJ1-6 | 16 | - | TRBV5-4 | CASSLDVVTGRSPLHF | TGTGCCAGCAGCTTGGATGTCGTGACCGGGCGATCACCCCTCCACTTT
- | TRBJ2-7 | 16 | TRBD1 | TRBV14 | CASSQDLWTGDHEQYF | TGTGCCAGCAGCCAAGATCTCTGGACAGGGGACCACGAGCAGTACTTC
- | TRBJ1-3 | 14 | - | TRBV27 | CASTSVFSGNTIYF | TGTGCCAGCACCTCGGTTTTCTCTGGAAACACCATATATTTT
- | TRBJ2-1 | 14 | TRBD2 | TRBV30 | CAWQTSGGRDEQFF | TGTGCCTGGCAGACTAGCGGAGGGAGGGATGAGCAGTTCTTC
- | TRBJ2-7 | 16 | - | TRBV5-1 | CASSLAWVRSSYEQYF | TGCGCCAGCAGCTTGGCGTGGGTAAGGAGTTCCTACGAGCAGTACTTC
- | TRBJ2-1 | 18 | TRBD2 | TRBV3-1/TRBV3-2 | CASSQVFRRLAAYNEQFF | TGTGCCAGCAGCCAAGTTTTCAGGAGACTAGCGGCCTACAATGAGCAGTTCTTC
- | TRBJ1-1 | 12 | - | TRBV15 | CATSRQGGEAFF | TGTGCCACCAGCAGACAGGGAGGTGAAGCTTTCTTT
- | TRBJ2-2 | 13 | - | TRBV5-1 | CASSFLGVGELFF | TGCGCCAGCAGCTTCTTGGGGGTCGGGGAGCTGTTTTTT
- | TRBJ1-4 | 14 | - | TRBV5-1 | CASSLGPSNEKLFF | TGCGCCAGCAGCTTAGGGCCGTCTAATGAAAAACTGTTTTTT
- | TRBJ1-1 | 15 | - | TRBV6-1 | CASSEFDGARTEAFF | TGTGCCAGCAGTGAATTTGACGGGGCGAGGACTGAAGCTTTCTTT
- | TRBJ2-1 | 13 | - | TRBV7-9 | CASSAGTFNEQFF | TGTGCCAGCAGCGCCGGGACCTTCAATGAGCAGTTCTTC
- | TRBJ2-7 | 12 | - | TRBV30 | CACTGRRNEQYF | TGTGCCTGCACGGGGCGACGTAACGAGCAGTACTTC
- | TRBJ2-3 | 16 | - | TRBV9 | CASSATPGPRGDTQYF | TGTGCCAGCAGCGCGACGCCGGGTCCCAGAGGAGATACGCAGTATTTT
- | TRBJ1-1 | 16 | - | TRBV21-1 | CASSGLSGILNTEAFF | TGTGCCAGCAGCGGGTTATCCGGGATTTTAAACACTGAAGCTTTCTTT
- | TRBJ1-6 | 17 | TRBD1 | TRBV3-1/TRBV3-2 | CASSLPGGDRRNSPLHF | TGTGCCAGCAGCCTACCGGGGGGGGACAGAAGAAATTCACCCCTCCACTTT
- | TRBJ1-1 | 15 | - | TRBV7-9 | CASSLVSAPNTEAFF | TGTGCCAGCAGCTTAGTATCGGCACCGAACACTGAAGCTTTCTTT
- | TRBJ1-4 | 12 | - | TRBV2 | CASRVLREKLFF | TGTGCCAGCAGGGTGCTCCGGGAAAAACTGTTTTTT
- | TRBJ2-4 | 15 | - | TRBV7-9 | CASSSMTETKNIQYF | TGTGCCAGCAGCTCGATGACAGAAACCAAAAACATTCAGTACTTC
once | TRBJ2-5 | 15 | - | TRBV11-2 | CASSLDNVALKTQYF | TGTGCCAGCAGCTTAGATAACGTCGCATTGAAGACCCAGTACTTC
once | TRBJ1-1 | 14 | - | TRBV7-2 | CASSFFRGGTEAFF | TGTGCCAGCAGCTTTTTTAGGGGGGGGACTGAAGCTTTCTTT
- | TRBJ2-5 | 14 | TRBD1 | TRBV4-2 | CASSFTGDQETQYF | TGTGCCAGCAGCTTCACAGGGGATCAAGAGACCCAGTACTTC
few | TRBJ2-2 | 17 | - | TRBV3-1/TRBV3-2 | CASSQGALALGTGELFF | TGTGCCAGCAGCCAAGGGGCCCTGGCGCTGGGCACCGGGGAGCTGTTTTTT
- | TRBJ2-1 | 14 | - | TRBV7-9 | CASSLAGGHNEQFF | TGTGCCAGCAGCTTAGCGGGGGGCCACAATGAGCAGTTCTTC
once | TRBJ2-3 | 17 | - | TRBV7-9 | CASSLANSGTFTDTQYF | TGTGCCAGCAGCTTAGCGAATTCCGGGACCTTCACAGATACGCAGTATTTT
- | TRBJ2-1 | 15 | TRBD2 | TRBV5-1 | CASSLGGTSRDEQFF | TGCGCCAGCAGCTTGGGGGGGACTAGCCGCGATGAGCAGTTCTTC
- | TRBJ1-1 | 14 | TRBD1 | TRBV5-1 | CASSLGRQGAEAFF | TGCGCCAGCAGCTTGGGGCGGCAGGGGGCCGAAGCTTTCTTT
- | TRBJ1-1 | 12 | - | TRBV11-1 | CAVNKENTEAFF | TGTGCCGTCAACAAGGAGAACACTGAAGCTTTCTTT
- | TRBJ1-1 | 14 | - | TRBV18 | CASSPGSPNTEAFF | TGTGCCAGCTCACCAGGCAGCCCGAACACTGAAGCTTTCTTT
- | TRBJ1-4 | 14 | - | TRBV11-2 | CASSLEGAGEKLFF | TGTGCCAGCAGCTTAGAGGGGGCTGGTGAAAAACTGTTTTTT
once | TRBJ2-3 | 16 | TRBD2 | TRBV11-2 | CASITTWGGLTDTQYF | TGTGCCAGCATCACAACGTGGGGGGGACTCACAGATACGCAGTATTTT
once | TRBJ2-7 | 13 | - | TRBV14 | CASSGQSSYEQYF | TGTGCCAGCAGTGGACAGAGCTCCTACGAGCAGTACTTC
- | TRBJ1-2 | 12 | TRBD1 | TRBV27 | CASRDRGDGYTF | TGTGCCAGCAGAGACAGGGGGGATGGCTACACCTTC
- | TRBJ2-7 | 15 | - | TRBV5-1 | CASSFTGTSKYEQYF | TGCGCCAGCAGCTTTACTGGGACATCCAAGTACGAGCAGTACTTC
few | TRBJ1-1 | 15 | - | TRBV6-5 | CASKASPGQITEAFF | TGTGCCAGCAAAGCCTCCCCCGGACAGATCACTGAAGCTTTCTTT
- | TRBJ2-1 | 13 | TRBD2 | TRBV2 | CASRSAGEREGFF | TGTGCCAGCAGATCGGCTGGCGAGCGGGAGGGGTTCTTC
once | TRBJ1-2 | 13 | - | TRBV6-5 | CASRPGGNYGYTF | TGTGCCAGCAGGCCGGGGGGTAACTATGGCTACACCTTC
- | TRBJ1-5 | 11 | - | TRBV5-8 | CASTSGQPQHF | TGTGCCAGCACCTCTGGTCAGCCCCAGCATTTT
- | TRBJ2-2 | 13 | - | TRBV2 | CASSVGVGRELFF | TGTGCCAGCAGTGTCGGGGTGGGACGGGAGCTGTTTTTT
once | TRBJ2-7 | 15 | - | TRBV7-8 | CASSLGPGTSYEQYF | TGTGCCAGCAGCTTAGGTCCAGGGACCTCCTACGAGCAGTACTTC